Listed here are 14 T cell receptor beta chains from one sample, sequenced in a study of T cells in Graves' hyperthyroidism and ophthalmopathy. The CDR3 regions of TCR beta were amplified from RNA transcripts. Initially, a first-round RT-PCR of the TCR CDR3 employed the HTBI primer set. One entry per CDR3 protein, called by TCRdb with MiXCR from the multiplex PCR reads. The table lists 350,000 to 400,000 distinct CDR3 sequences, about 15% of them singletons. The source material was blood. Receptors were obtained from a woman between 25 and 40 years old with Graves' hyperthyroidism.

This clonotype occurred many times. The chain joins TRBV7-3 to TRBJ2-2; no firm D call. The CDR3 runs 13 residues. Germline CDR1 and CDR2: SGHTA and FQGTGA. V lost 0 bases to trimming and J lost 4 bases, with 3 bases between them. CDR3 loop: CASSLTGTGELFF. CDR3 DNA sequence: TGTGCCAGCAGCTTAACGGGCACCGGGGAGCTGTTTTTT. Based on the CDR3 plus reference TRBV7-3 and TRBJ2-2, the full variable domain is GAGVSQTPSNKVTEKGKYVELRCDPISGHTALYWYRQSLGQGPEFLIYFQGTGAADDSGLPNDRFFAVRPEGSVSTLKIQRTERGDSAVYLCASSLTGTGELFFGEGSRLTVL.

This clonotype was recorded a few times. The V and J genes are TRBV7-2 and TRBJ2-7; 7 bases line up with TRBD1. Per germline, CDR1 SGHTA and CDR2 FQGNSA. The CDR3 is 16 residues long. V gave up 0 bases and J gave up 2 bases; unmatched junction bases: 7. The CDR3 loop reads CASSLARGQSTYEQYF. The CDR3 DNA reads TGTGCCAGCAGCTTAGCGAGGGGACAGAGTACCTACGAGCAGTACTTC.

This clonotype was seen only once. This rearrangement joins TRBV12-3 or TRBV12-4 to TRBJ2-3; TRBD2 matches at 9 bases. Germline trimming cut 7 bases from V and 4 bases from J; bases unmatched to any gene: 6. The CDR3 spans 14 residues. The CDR3 coding sequence is TGTGCCAGCAACCCGACTAGCGGTGCAGATACGCAGTATTTT. It specifies CASNPTSGADTQYF.

The V gene is TRBV4-1, the J gene TRBJ2-7; D unresolved. The length of the CDR3 is 16 residues. The germline V gene has CDR1 MGHRA and CDR2 YSYEKL. V was trimmed by 0 bases and J by 1 base, leaving 13 bases between them. The CDR3 DNA is TGCGCCAGCAGCCAAGATCCCTCCCTTAGGTCCTACGAGCAGTACTTC. Translation: CASSQDPSLRSYEQYF.

The genes are TRBV20-1 and TRBJ2-2; D uncertain. The CDR3 runs to 13 residues. Germline assignment: CDR1 DFQATT and CDR2 SNEGSKA (reference sequence). The V gene lost 0 bases and the J gene lost 7 bases, with 9 bases spanning the gap. The CDR3 DNA reads as TGCAGTGCTAGAGATAGAGGAAGCGGGGAGCTGTTTTTT. Translated: CSARDRGSGELFF.

Many counts were recorded for this clonotype. The chain uses TRBV30 and TRBJ1-2; D unclear. The CDR3 consists of 15 residues. CDR1 is GTSNPN and CDR2 is SVGIG in the germline V gene (reference sequence). The V end lost 3 bases, the J end lost 0 bases, and 14 bases lay between the germline ends. The CDR3, as DNA: TGTGCCTGGAGCCTCGGATTCGGAACTAACTATGGCTACACCTTC. This gives the protein CAWSLGFGTNYGYTF. Based on the CDR3 plus reference TRBV30 and TRBJ1-2, the full variable domain is SQTIHQWPATLVQPVGSPLSLECTVEGTSNPNLYWYRQAAGRGLQLLFYSVGIGQISSEVPQNLSASRPQDRQFILSSKKLLLSDSGFYLCAWSLGFGTNYGYTFGSGTRLTVV.

As to this clonotype: This may be a read error: a much more frequent sequence differs by one nucleotide. This chain links TRBV11-2 with TRBJ2-5; 9 bases map to TRBD1. Per germline, CDR1 SGHAT and CDR2 FQNNGV. J gave up 13 bases and V 8 bases, and 14 bases lay outside the gene matches. The CDR3 spans 13 residues. The CDR3 is CASGSVPGQGRYF. Written as DNA, the CDR3 is TGTGCCAGCGGCTCGGTCCCGGGACAGGGTCGGTACTTC.

The CDR3 DNA reads as TGTGCCAGCAGTCGGGCCATCGACGGGCCCGAGCAGTACTTC. As protein: CASSRAIDGPEQYF. V is TRBV6-1 and J is TRBJ2-7; D is unclear. The V end lost 5 bases, the J end lost 6 bases, and 17 bases lay between the germline ends. The V gene's germline CDR1 is MNHNS and CDR2 SASEGT. The CDR3 is 14 residues long.

J is TRBJ1-4 and V is TRBV20-1; 7 positions match TRBD1. This CDR3 is 13 amino acids long. V shed 1 base, J shed 12 bases, and the junction held 8 bases outside the gene matches. CDR1 is DFQATT, CDR2 SNEGSKA, per germline (reference sequence). Here the CDR3 DNA reads TGCAGTGCTAGAGGGGAACAGGGGTTGGAACTGTTTTTT. Translated: CSARGEQGLELFF.

This clonotype occurred a few times. The genes are TRBV5-1 and TRBJ1-1; TRBD1 aligns across 8 bases. The CDR3 runs 16 residues. J was trimmed by 4 bases and V by 5 bases; bases with no gene match: 13. Looked up from germline, CDR1 is SGHRS and CDR2 is YFSETQ. CDR3 in amino acids: CASSRAGLDRGTEAFF. CDR3 sequence (DNA): TGCGCCAGCAGTCGGGCGGGTCTCGACAGGGGCACTGAAGCTTTCTTT.

The V gene is TRBV6-5, the J gene TRBJ2-5, with 12 bases fitting TRBD1. The V and J ends lost 0 bases and 5 bases, in that order; junction bases with no gene match: 4. This CDR3 comprises 16 residues. Germline V CDR1 and CDR2: MNHEY, SVGAGI. CDR3 amino acids: CASSYSGQGAGETQYF. CDR3 bases: TGTGCCAGCAGTTACTCGGGACAGGGGGCGGGGGAGACCCAGTACTTC.

This clonotype was detected many times. The rearrangement links TRBV28 to TRBJ1-6; 7 nucleotides line up with TRBD1. The CDR3 is made up of 14 amino acids. The trim removed 4 bases at V and 7 bases at J, leaving 4 bases unmatched. The germline CDR1 and CDR2 sequences are MDHEN and SYDVKM. The CDR3 sequence is CASSSGTENSPLHF. CDR3 DNA sequence: TGTGCCAGCAGTTCCGGGACAGAGAATTCACCCCTCCACTTT.

At least ten counts were recorded for this clonotype. The chain joins TRBV7-8 to TRBJ2-1; D may be TRBD1 (5 bases). CDR3 size: 16 residues. The V end was cut by 1 base, the J end by 8 bases, with 18 bases between. Germline V gene sequence: CDR1 SGHVS, CDR2 FQNEAQ. CDR3 residues: CASSLVLSARVDEQFF. The CDR3 nucleotides read TGTGCCAGCAGCTTAGTCTTGTCGGCCAGGGTGGATGAGCAGTTCTTC. The full variable domain, its missing parts supplied by reference TRBV7-8 and TRBJ2-1, is GAGVSQSPRYKVAKRGQDVALRCDPISGHVSLFWYQQALGQGPEFLTYFQNEAQLDKSGLPSDRFFAERPEGSVSTLKIQRTQQEDSAVYLCASSLVLSARVDEQFFGPGTRLTVL.

The rearrangement links TRBV20-1 to TRBJ1-2; 7 nucleotides align to TRBD1. The CDR3 is made up of 14 amino acids. V gave up 6 bases and J gave up 0 bases; unmatched junction bases: 7. Per germline, CDR1 DFQATT and CDR2 SNEGSKA (reference sequence). The chain's CDR3 is CSATLTGSNYGYTF. CDR3 nucleotides: TGCAGTGCAACCCTGACAGGGTCTAACTATGGCTACACCTTC.